This record covers a single T cell receptor beta chain. The V gene's germline CDR1 is KGHSH and CDR2 LQKENI. V lost 3 bases and J lost 6, with 12 bases in between. CDR3 length: 15 residues. The method was immunoSEQ multiplex PCR; TCRdb's version includes in-frame clones alone and lacks a portion of them. The sample records roughly 360,000 clones, more than 75% being singletons. This sample was included in a study of blood T cell repertoires in COVID-19. Study summary: PBMCs, B-cell-depleted T cells, or T cells provided the cDNA or gDNA that made up the material.

The chain couples TRBV18 to TRBJ1-6; D gene ambiguous. This receptor was obtained from a woman aged 25 to 39 with acute COVID-19. The specimen was PBMCs or T cells enriched from blood (not recorded which). The CDR3 here is CASSPGEGGNSPLHF. CDR3 DNA: TGTGCCAGCTCACCCGGCGAGGGTGGTAATTCACCCCTCCACTTT.